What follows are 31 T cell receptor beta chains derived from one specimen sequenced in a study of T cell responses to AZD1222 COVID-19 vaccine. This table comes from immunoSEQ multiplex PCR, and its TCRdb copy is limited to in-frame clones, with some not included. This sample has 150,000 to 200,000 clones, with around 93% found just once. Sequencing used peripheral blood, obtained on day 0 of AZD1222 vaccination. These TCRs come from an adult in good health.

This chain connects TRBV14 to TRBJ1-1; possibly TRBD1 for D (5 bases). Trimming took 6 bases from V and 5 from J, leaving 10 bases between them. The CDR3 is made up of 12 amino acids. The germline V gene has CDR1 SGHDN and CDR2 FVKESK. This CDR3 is CASRWGDTEAFF. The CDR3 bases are TGTGCCAGCAGATGGGGGGATACTGAAGCTTTCTTT. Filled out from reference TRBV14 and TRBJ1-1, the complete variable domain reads EAGVTQFPSHSVIEKGQTVTLRCDPISGHDNLYWYRRVMGKEIKFLLHFVKESKQDESGMPNNRFLAERTGGTYSTLKVQPAELEDSGVYFCASRWGDTEAFFGQGTRLTVV.

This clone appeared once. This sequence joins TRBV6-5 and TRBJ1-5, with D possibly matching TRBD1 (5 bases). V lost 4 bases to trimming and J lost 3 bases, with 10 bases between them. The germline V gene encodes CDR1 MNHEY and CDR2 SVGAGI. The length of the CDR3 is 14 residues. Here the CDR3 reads CASSSDTVNQPQHF. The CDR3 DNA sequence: TGTGCCAGCAGTTCGGACACTGTCAATCAGCCCCAGCATTTT.

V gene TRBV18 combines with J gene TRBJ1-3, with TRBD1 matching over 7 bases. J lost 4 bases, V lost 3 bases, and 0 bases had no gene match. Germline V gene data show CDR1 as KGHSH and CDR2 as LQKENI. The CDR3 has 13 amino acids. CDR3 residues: CASSPGQGNTIYF. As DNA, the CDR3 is TGTGCCAGCTCACCGGGACAGGGAAACACCATATATTTT.

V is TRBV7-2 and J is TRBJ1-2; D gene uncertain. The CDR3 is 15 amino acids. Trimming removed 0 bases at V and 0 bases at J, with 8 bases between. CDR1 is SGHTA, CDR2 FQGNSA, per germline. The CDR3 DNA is TGTGCCAGCAGCTTAGCCCACGGATCTAACTATGGCTACACCTTC. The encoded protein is CASSLAHGSNYGYTF.

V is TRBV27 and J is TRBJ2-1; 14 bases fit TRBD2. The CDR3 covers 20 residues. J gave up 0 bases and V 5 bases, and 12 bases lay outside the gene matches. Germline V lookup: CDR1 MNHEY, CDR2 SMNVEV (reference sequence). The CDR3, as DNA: TGTGCCAGCAGTCGGGGAGGACTAGCGGGGGGCCGGAGCTCCTACAATGAGCAGTTCTTC. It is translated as CASSRGGLAGGRSSYNEQFF.

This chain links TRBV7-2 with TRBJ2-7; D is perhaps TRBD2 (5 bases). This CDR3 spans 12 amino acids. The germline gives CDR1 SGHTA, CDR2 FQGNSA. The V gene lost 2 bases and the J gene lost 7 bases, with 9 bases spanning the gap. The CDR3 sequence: CASSLNPGEQYF. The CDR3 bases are TGTGCCAGCAGCTTAAATCCGGGGGAGCAGTACTTC.

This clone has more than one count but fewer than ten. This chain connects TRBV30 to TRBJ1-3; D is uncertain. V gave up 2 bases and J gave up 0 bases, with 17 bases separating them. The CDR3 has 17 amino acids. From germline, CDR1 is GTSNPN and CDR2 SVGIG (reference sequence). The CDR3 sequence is CAWSTDRTGFSGNTIYF. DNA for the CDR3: TGTGCCTGGAGTACCGATAGGACTGGATTCTCTGGAAACACCATATATTTT.

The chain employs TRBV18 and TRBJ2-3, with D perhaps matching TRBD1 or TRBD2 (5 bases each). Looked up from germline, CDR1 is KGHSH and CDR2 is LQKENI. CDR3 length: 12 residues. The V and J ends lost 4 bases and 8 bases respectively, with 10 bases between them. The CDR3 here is CASSLVGGTQYF. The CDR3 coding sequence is TGTGCCAGCTCACTGGTTGGGGGTACGCAGTATTTT.

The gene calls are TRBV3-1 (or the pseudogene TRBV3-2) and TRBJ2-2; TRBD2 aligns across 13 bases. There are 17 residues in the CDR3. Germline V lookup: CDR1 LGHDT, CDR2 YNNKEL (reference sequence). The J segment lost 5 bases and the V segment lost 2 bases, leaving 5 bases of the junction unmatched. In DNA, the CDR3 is TGTGCCAGCAGCCAACGGACTAGCGGGAGTGGGACCGGGGAGCTGTTTTTT. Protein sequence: CASSQRTSGSGTGELFF.

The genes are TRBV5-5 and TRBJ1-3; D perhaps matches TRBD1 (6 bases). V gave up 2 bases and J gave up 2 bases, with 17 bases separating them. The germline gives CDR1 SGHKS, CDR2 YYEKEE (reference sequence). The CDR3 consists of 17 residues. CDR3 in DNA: TGTGCCAGCAGCTTCTCCACTGGACAGAGTACTGGAAACACCATATATTTT. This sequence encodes CASSFSTGQSTGNTIYF.

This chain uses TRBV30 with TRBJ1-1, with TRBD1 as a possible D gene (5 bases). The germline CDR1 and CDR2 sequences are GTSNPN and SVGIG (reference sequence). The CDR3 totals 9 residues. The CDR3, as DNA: TGTGCAAGGGGACCTGAAGCTTTCTTT. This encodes CARGPEAFF.

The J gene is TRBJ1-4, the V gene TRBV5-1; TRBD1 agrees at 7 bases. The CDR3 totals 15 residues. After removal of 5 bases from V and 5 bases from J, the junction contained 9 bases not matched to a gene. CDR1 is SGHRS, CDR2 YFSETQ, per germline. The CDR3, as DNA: TGCGCCAGCAGTCCTACCGGGACAGTCAATGAAAAACTGTTTTTT. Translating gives CASSPTGTVNEKLFF.

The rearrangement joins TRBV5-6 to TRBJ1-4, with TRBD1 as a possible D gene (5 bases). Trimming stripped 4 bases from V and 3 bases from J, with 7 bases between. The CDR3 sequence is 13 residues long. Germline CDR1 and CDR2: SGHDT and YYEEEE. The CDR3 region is CASSRQSNEKLFF. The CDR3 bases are TGTGCCAGCAGCCGACAGTCTAATGAAAAACTGTTTTTT.

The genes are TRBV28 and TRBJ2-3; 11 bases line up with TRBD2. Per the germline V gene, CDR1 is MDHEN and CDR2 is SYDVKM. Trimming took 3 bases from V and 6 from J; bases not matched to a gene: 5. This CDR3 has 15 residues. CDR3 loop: CASSFRASGRDTQYF. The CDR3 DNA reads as TGTGCCAGCAGTTTTCGGGCTAGCGGGAGGGATACGCAGTATTTT.

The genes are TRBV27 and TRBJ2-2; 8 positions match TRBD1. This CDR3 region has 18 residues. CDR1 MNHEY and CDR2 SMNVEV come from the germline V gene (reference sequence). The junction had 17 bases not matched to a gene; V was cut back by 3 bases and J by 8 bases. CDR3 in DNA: TGTGCCAGCAGTTTCTTACTCTCCTCGGCAGGGGGCGGAGGGGAGCTGTTTTTT. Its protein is CASSFLLSSAGGGGELFF.

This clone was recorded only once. Here the CDR3 DNA reads TGTGCCAGCAGGTGGGACAGGACTGGAAACACCATATATTTT. It translates to CASRWDRTGNTIYF. The V and J genes are TRBV27 and TRBJ1-3, with 8 bases matching TRBD1. V was pared by 6 bases and J by 2 bases, with 3 bases of the junction left unmatched. In germline, CDR1 is MNHEY, CDR2 SMNVEV (reference sequence). The CDR3 sequence is 14 residues long.

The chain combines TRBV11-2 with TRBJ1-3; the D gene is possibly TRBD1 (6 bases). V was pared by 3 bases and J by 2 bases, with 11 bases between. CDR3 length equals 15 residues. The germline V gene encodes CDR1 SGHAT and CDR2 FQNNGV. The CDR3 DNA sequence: TGTGCCAGCAGCTTTGACAGGTCCGCTGGAAACACCATATATTTT. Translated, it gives CASSFDRSAGNTIYF.

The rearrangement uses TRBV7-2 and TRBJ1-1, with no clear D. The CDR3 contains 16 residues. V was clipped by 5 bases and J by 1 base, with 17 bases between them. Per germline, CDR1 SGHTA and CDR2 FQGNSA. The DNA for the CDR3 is TGTGCCAGCAGCAAAGGGTTGGGCCTGGGGAACACTGAAGCTTTCTTT. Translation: CASSKGLGLGNTEAFF.

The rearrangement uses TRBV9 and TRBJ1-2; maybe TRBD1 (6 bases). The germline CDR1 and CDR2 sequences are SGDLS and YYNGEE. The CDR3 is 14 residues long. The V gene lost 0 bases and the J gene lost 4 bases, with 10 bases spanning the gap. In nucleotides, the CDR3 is TGTGCCAGCAGCGTAGATCAGGGGATCTATGGCTACACCTTC. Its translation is CASSVDQGIYGYTF. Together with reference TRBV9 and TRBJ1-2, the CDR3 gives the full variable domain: DSGVTQTPKHLITATGQRVTLRCSPRSGDLSVYWYQQSLDQGLQFLIQYYNGEERAKGNILERFSAQQFPDLHSELNLSSLELGDSALYFCASSVDQGIYGYTFGSGTRLTVV.

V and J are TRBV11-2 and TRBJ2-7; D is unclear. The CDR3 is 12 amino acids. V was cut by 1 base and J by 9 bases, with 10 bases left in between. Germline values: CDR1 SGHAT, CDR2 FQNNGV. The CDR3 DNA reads TGTGCCAGCAGCTTAGGACGGCAGACGCAGTACTTC. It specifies CASSLGRQTQYF.

In DNA, the CDR3 is TGTGCCAGCAGCTCGACAGGTTCAGGAAACACCATATATTTT. Translation: CASSSTGSGNTIYF. The chain uses TRBV7-6 and TRBJ1-3, with D possibly TRBD1 on 6 matching bases. The CDR3 totals 14 residues. Deletions cut 4 bases from V and 4 bases from J, with 11 bases between. The germline V gene has CDR1 SGHVS and CDR2 FNYEAQ. The full variable domain, with the rest looked up from reference TRBV7-6 and TRBJ1-3, is GAGVSQSPRYKVTKRGQDVALRCDPISGHVSLYWYRQALGQGPEFLTYFNYEAQQDKSGLPNDRFSAERPEGSISTLTIQRTEQRDSAMYRCASSSTGSGNTIYFGEGSWLTVV.

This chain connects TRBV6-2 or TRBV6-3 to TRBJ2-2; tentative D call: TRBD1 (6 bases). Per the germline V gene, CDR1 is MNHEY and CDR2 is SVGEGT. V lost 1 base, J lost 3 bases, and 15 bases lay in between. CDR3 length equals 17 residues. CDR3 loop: CASSYWQGLTHTGELFF. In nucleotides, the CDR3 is TGTGCCAGCAGTTACTGGCAGGGGTTGACCCACACCGGGGAGCTGTTTTTT.

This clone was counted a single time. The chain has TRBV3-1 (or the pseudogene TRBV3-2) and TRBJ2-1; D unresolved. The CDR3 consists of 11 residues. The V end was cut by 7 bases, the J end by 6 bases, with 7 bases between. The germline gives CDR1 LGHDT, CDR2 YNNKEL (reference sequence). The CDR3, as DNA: TGTGCCAGCAACATGGGCAATGAGCAGTTCTTC. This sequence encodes CASNMGNEQFF.

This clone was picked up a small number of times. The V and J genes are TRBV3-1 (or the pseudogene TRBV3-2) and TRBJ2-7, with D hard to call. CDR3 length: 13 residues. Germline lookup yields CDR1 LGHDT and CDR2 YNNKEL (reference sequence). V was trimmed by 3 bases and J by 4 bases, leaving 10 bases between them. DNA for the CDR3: TGTGCCAGCAGCCATCCCGTCGGTTACGAGCAGTACTTC. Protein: CASSHPVGYEQYF.

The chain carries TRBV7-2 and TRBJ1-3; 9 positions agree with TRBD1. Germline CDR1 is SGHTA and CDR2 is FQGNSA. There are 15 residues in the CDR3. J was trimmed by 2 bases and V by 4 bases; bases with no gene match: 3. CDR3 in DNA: TGTGCCAGCAGCTCGAGACAGGGGGCTGGAAACACCATATATTTT. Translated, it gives CASSSRQGAGNTIYF.

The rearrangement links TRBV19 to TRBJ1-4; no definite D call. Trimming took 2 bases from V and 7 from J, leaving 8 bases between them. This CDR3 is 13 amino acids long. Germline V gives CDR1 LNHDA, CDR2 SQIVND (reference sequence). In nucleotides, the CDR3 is TGTGCCAGTAGTATATCTGAGGCTGAAAAACTGTTTTTT. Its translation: CASSISEAEKLFF.

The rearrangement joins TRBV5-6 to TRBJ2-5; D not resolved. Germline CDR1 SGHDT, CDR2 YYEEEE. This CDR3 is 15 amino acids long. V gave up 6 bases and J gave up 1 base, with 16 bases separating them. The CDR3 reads CASTLLYSPQETQYF. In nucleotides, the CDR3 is TGTGCCAGCACCTTACTTTACAGCCCCCAAGAGACCCAGTACTTC.

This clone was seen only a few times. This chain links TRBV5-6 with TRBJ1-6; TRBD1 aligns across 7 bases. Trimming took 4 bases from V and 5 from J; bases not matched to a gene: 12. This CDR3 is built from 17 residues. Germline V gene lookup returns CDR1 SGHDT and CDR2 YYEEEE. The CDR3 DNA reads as TGTGCCAGCAGCGGGCCTTCAGGGGGAACTAATAATTCACCCCTCCACTTT. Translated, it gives CASSGPSGGTNNSPLHF.

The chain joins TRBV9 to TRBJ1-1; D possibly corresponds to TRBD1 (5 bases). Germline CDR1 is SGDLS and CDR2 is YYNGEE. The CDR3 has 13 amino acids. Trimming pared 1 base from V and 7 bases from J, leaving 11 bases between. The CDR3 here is CASSVRSDSEAFF. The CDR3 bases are TGTGCCAGCAGCGTACGAAGTGACAGTGAAGCTTTCTTT.

CDR3 nucleotides: TGTGCCAGCAGTCTCGTCATGAACACTGAAGCTTTCTTT. Translation gives CASSLVMNTEAFF. V usage is TRBV6-2 or TRBV6-3 and J usage is TRBJ1-1; D gene unclear. With 5 bases removed from V and 0 bases from J, the gap between germline ends came to 7 bases. CDR3 size: 13 residues. Germline V lookup: CDR1 MNHEY, CDR2 SVGEGT.

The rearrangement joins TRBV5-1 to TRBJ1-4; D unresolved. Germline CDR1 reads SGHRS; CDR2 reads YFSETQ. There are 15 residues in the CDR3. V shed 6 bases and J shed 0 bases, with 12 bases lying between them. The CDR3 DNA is TGCGCCAGCAACATCCGCGGGGCAACTAATGAAAAACTGTTTTTT. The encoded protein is CASNIRGATNEKLFF.